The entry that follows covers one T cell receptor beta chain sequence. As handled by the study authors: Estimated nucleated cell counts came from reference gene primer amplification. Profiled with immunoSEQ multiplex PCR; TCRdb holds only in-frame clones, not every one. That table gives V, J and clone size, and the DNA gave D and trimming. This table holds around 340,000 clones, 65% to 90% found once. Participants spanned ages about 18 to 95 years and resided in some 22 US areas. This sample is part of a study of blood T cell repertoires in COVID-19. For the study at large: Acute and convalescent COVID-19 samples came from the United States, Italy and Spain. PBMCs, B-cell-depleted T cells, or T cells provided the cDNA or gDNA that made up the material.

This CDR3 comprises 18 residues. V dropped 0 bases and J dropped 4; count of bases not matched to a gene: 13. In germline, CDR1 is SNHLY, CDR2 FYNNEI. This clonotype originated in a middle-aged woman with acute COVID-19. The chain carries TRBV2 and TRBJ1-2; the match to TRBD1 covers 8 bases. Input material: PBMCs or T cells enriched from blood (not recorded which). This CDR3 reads CASSEAYARTGLSYGYTF. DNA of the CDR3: TGTGCCAGCAGTGAAGCCTACGCGAGGACAGGGCTCAGCTATGGCTACACCTTC.